This TCR beta chain comes out of a study of memory CD8 T cells in hepatitis C reinfection. Measured with immunoSEQ multiplex PCR; TCRdb has only the in-frame clones, and not every one. This sample has roughly 43,000 clones, with 85% to 90% found just once. The CDR3 is made up of 17 amino acids. Germline V CDR1 and CDR2: SGDLS, YYNGEE. Trimming took 0 bases from V and 4 from J; bases not matched to a gene: 7. The time point here: peak reinfection, 3 to 8 weeks after reinfection detection. Sorted cells were sequenced directly ex vivo without any in vitro expansion. At all three reinfection time points, viable CD3+ CD8+ CD45RO- cells from a couple of donors served as controls.

The rearrangement joins TRBV9 to TRBJ1-2, with 12 bases fitting TRBD1. Sequenced input: naive CD8+ T cells sorted from blood. This TCR derives from a man between 18 and 29 years old with hepatitis C virus infection. Written as DNA, the CDR3 is TGTGCCAGCAGCGTAGCGGGGACAGGGGGCTTCGGCTATGGCTACACCTTC. This sequence encodes CASSVAGTGGFGYGYTF.